Listed below are T cell receptor beta chains from one sample, sequenced in a study of radiotherapy plus CTLA-4 blockade in lung cancer. TCRdb's copy holds only in-frame clones and misses some; the assay was immunoSEQ multiplex PCR. This table has around 110,000 clones, around 84% appearing once. The specimen was peripheral blood, collected from a patient treated with radiotherapy plus ipilimumab. The receptor set was obtained from a human donor with non-small cell lung cancer that progressed on radiotherapy plus ipilimumab. Some clones in this sample may be carry-over from other donors' samples. Both conserved end residues are part of each CDR3. The D gene is left open where the match is weak. Clone size is not always given. Where it is, it says once, few, many or a class for expanded clones.

abundance | j_gene | v_gene | d_gene | len | CDR3nt | CDR3aa
once | TRBJ1-4 | TRBV27 | . | 16 | TGTGCCAGCAGACAGGGAACCTCCGTTCAGAATGAAAAACTGTTTTTT | CASRQGTSVQNEKLFF
. | TRBJ2-2 | TRBV7-2 | TRBD1 | 16 | TGTGCCAGCAGCCCTGACAGGGTTTCGCACACCGGGGAGCTGTTTTTT | CASSPDRVSHTGELFF
. | TRBJ2-1 | TRBV7-9 | . | 19 | TGTGCCAGCAGCTTAGTACCCGGGGGCCTTAACTACCCCTACAATGAGCAGTTCTTC | CASSLVPGGLNYPYNEQFF
. | TRBJ2-5 | TRBV9 | . | 14 | TGTGCCAGCAGCGCCGGGACGCTCCAAGAGACCCAGTACTTC | CASSAGTLQETQYF
. | TRBJ2-2 | TRBV6-1 | TRBD1 | 16 | TGTGCCAGCAGTGATAGGACAGGGTGGGACACCGGGGAGCTGTTTTTT | CASSDRTGWDTGELFF
once | TRBJ2-5 | TRBV7-3 | . | 14 | TGTGCCAGCAGCTCCCAGAGGGGGGCGAAGACCCAGTACTTC | CASSSQRGAKTQYF
. | TRBJ1-2 | TRBV6-5 | . | 15 | TGTGCCAGCAGTTCACCCCCAGGGGCAGGGTATGGCTACACCTTC | CASSSPPGAGYGYTF
. | TRBJ1-4 | TRBV7-2 | . | 12 | TGTGCCAGCAGCGGGACGAGTGGTAGGCTGTTTTTT | CASSGTSGRLFF
. | TRBJ1-2 | TRBV18 | . | 15 | TGTGCCAGCTCACCCGCGAAGGGGTCTAACTATGGCTACACCTTC | CASSPAKGSNYGYTF
. | TRBJ2-2 | TRBV6-5 | . | 16 | TGTGCCAGCAGTTACTCGAGGGGGGGCCCTTCCGGGGAGCTGTTTTTT | CASSYSRGGPSGELFF
. | TRBJ1-2 | TRBV27 | TRBD1 | 14 | TGTGCCAGCAGCGAGACAGGGGCTAACTATGGCTACACCTTC | CASSETGANYGYTF
. | TRBJ2-3 | TRBV11-3 | TRBD2 | 14 | TGTGCCAGCAGCCCGGGACTAGCGGGGGAGGCGCAGTATTTT | CASSPGLAGEAQYF
. | TRBJ1-1 | TRBV5-6 | . | 15 | TGTGCCAGCAGCCCGGGAGGCAGCATGAACACTGAAGCTTCCTTT | CASSPGGSMNTEASF
. | TRBJ2-1 | TRBV6-1 | . | 14 | TGTGCCAGCTCCGACCAAGGGGTCTACAATGAGCAGTTCTTC | CASSDQGVYNEQFF
. | TRBJ1-1 | TRBV15 | TRBD1 | 15 | TGTGCCACCAGCAGAGCGACAGGGAGGTTCACTGAAGCTTTCTTT | CATSRATGRFTEAFF
. | TRBJ1-4 | TRBV6-5 | . | 14 | TGTGCCAGCAGCCGCGGGGTCGGGAGTGAAAAACTGTTTTTT | CASSRGVGSEKLFF
. | TRBJ2-7 | TRBV5-1 | . | 18 | TGCGCCAGCAGCTGGGGACCGACAGGAGCGGGTTCAACCTACGAGCAGTACTTC | CASSWGPTGAGSTYEQYF
. | TRBJ1-2 | TRBV5-1 | . | 13 | TGCGCCAGCAGCTTGACAGGAGACTATGGCTACACCTTC | CASSLTGDYGYTF
few | TRBJ1-6 | TRBV30 | . | 13 | TGTGCCTGGAGTGTACGGTCCCGTGTCTCCCTCCACTTT | CAWSVRSRVSLHF
. | TRBJ1-4 | TRBV5-8 | . | 15 | TGTGCCAGCAGCTTTGGTTGGGGAACTAATGAAAAACTGTTTTTT | CASSFGWGTNEKLFF
. | TRBJ1-2 | TRBV5-1 | . | 14 | TGCGCCAGCAGCTTGGTCCCGGGGAGCTATGGCTACACCTTC | CASSLVPGSYGYTF
. | TRBJ1-2 | TRBV10-3 | . | 16 | TGTGCCATCAGTGAAGTACAGGGATCTCCTAACTATGGCTACACCTTC | CAISEVQGSPNYGYTF
. | TRBJ2-3 | TRBV7-9 | TRBD2 | 14 | TGTGCCAGCAGAAGCGGGGGGGCCTCAGATACGCAGTATTTT | CASRSGGASDTQYF
once | TRBJ2-5 | TRBV7-2 | TRBD2 | 16 | TGTGCCAGCAGCAAGGGACTAGCGGGGGGGCGAGAGACCCAGTACTTC | CASSKGLAGGRETQYF
. | TRBJ1-4 | TRBV30 | . | 15 | TGTGCCTGGACCGGAGGGAACAGCTATAATGAAAAACTGTTTTTT | CAWTGGNSYNEKLFF
. | TRBJ1-5 | TRBV7-8 | TRBD1 | 14 | TGTGCCAGCAGCAACCGGGACAGGGATCAGCCCCAGCATTTT | CASSNRDRDQPQHF
few | TRBJ2-7 | TRBV4-3 | TRBD1 | 16 | TGCGCCAGCAGCCAAGATCCCGGACAGGTCGGCTACGAGCAGTACTTC | CASSQDPGQVGYEQYF
once | TRBJ1-5 | TRBV2 | . | 13 | TGTGCCAGCAGTGAACAGTACAATCAGCCCCAGCATTTT | CASSEQYNQPQHF
. | TRBJ2-4 | TRBV6-1 | TRBD1 | 13 | TGTGCCAGCATGGGGACAGACAGAAACATTCAGTACTTC | CASMGTDRNIQYF
. | TRBJ2-1 | TRBV5-6 | TRBD2 | 17 | TGTGCCAGCAGCCTCGGACTAGCGGGGGGGTCCGTCCTGACGGAGTTCTTC | CASSLGLAGGSVLTEFF
. | TRBJ2-7 | TRBV2 | . | 14 | TGTGCCAGCAGTGTTCGGGCGGGCACCTACGAGCAGTACTTC | CASSVRAGTYEQYF
. | TRBJ2-6 | TRBV19 | . | 18 | TGTGCCAGTTGTACGACAAGGTCAACCCTAACTGGGGCCAACGTCCTGACTTTC | CASCTTRSTLTGANVLTF
few | TRBJ2-2 | TRBV10-3 | . | 13 | TGTGCCATCAGTGATGTGGGCACCGGGGAGCTGTTTTTT | CAISDVGTGELFF
few | TRBJ2-7 | TRBV9 | . | 14 | TGTGCCAGCAGCCCTCGGACATATAGCGACGAGCAGTACTTC | CASSPRTYSDEQYF
once | TRBJ1-2 | TRBV7-8 | . | 15 | TGTGCCAGCAGCTTATTAGGCCAGATCAACTATGGCTACACCTTC | CASSLLGQINYGYTF
. | TRBJ2-4 | TRBV18 | . | 15 | TGTGCCAGCTCATCAACAGTTACTTCCAAAAACATTCAGTACTTC | CASSSTVTSKNIQYF
. | TRBJ1-4 | TRBV18 | . | 17 | TGTGCCAGCTCACCGAGACCAACGCAGGGACCTAATGAAAAACTGTTTTTT | CASSPRPTQGPNEKLFF
. | TRBJ1-2 | TRBV10-1 | TRBD1 | 15 | TGCGCCAGCAGTGATCGGACAGGGGTAAACTATGGCTACACCTTC | CASSDRTGVNYGYTF
few | TRBJ2-7 | TRBV7-9 | . | 14 | TGTGCCAGCAGCTCGGACGTCTGGGCCTACGAGCAGTACTTC | CASSSDVWAYEQYF
. | TRBJ1-5 | TRBV19 | TRBD1 | 13 | TGTGCCAGTAGTCGGGGACAGGATCAGCCCCAGCATTTT | CASSRGQDQPQHF
. | TRBJ2-3 | TRBV6-1 | TRBD1 | 14 | TGTGCCGGCCAGACAGGGACAGGGTCCGGTACGCAGTATTTT | CAGQTGTGSGTQYF
. | TRBJ2-6 | TRBV5-4 | TRBD1 | 17 | TGTGCCAGCAGCTTGGCAGGACAGGGGGCAGGGGCCAACGTCCTGACTTTC | CASSLAGQGAGANVLTF
. | TRBJ1-2 | TRBV7-9 | TRBD1 | 15 | TGTGCCAGCAGCTCCGGACAGGCCAGCGGGGATGGCTACACCTTC | CASSSGQASGDGYTF
. | TRBJ1-3 | TRBV5-1 | . | 15 | TGCGCCAGCAGCCAGGACGGACTCTCTGGAAACACCATATATTTT | CASSQDGLSGNTIYF
. | TRBJ1-1 | TRBV5-4 | . | 12 | TGTGCCAGCAGCTACGATGCGGTTACCGCTTTCTTT | CASSYDAVTAFF
. | TRBJ1-4 | TRBV6-5 | TRBD1 | 14 | TGTGCCAGCAGGGGGACAGGGTCCTTTGAAAAACTGTTTTTT | CASRGTGSFEKLFF
. | TRBJ2-2 | TRBV7-2 | . | 12 | TGTGCCAGCAGCTTCCCGGGGCGCGAGCTGTTTTTT | CASSFPGRELFF
. | TRBJ1-3 | TRBV27 | . | 19 | TGTGCCAGCTCAAAGGGGGGGTTAAATATCGTCGGCTCTGGAAACACCATATATTTT | CASSKGGLNIVGSGNTIYF
. | TRBJ2-1 | TRBV6-1 | . | 13 | TGTGCCAGCAATACTCGAAGATACGATGAGCAGTTCTTC | CASNTRRYDEQFF
. | TRBJ2-1 | TRBV5-1 | . | 15 | TGCGCCAGCAGCCCCACGGACAGCCAATACAATGAGCAGTTCTTC | CASSPTDSQYNEQFF
. | TRBJ1-2 | TRBV14 | . | 15 | TGTGCCAGCAGCCCCATGACAGGCCTGAACTATGGCTACACCTTC | CASSPMTGLNYGYTF